The 17 T cell receptor beta chains given below trace back to one sample, sequenced in a study of a mutant IDH1 vaccine in newly diagnosed glioma. Data came from immunoSEQ multiplex PCR; TCRdb stores just in-frame clones and leaves some out. The sample has about 51,000 clones; 78% are singletons. No antigens are known for them. Sample time point: week 5, during vaccination. In every dose of vaccine, 300 ug of mutant IDH1 20-mer peptide was given alongside topical imiquimod. The sample consisted of PBMCs, taken from a glioma patient whose treatment included an IDH1 peptide vaccine. These receptors came from a man aged 45-60 years with glioma.

This clone was picked up a small number of times. Other DNA variants within this sample encode the same CDR3. The DNA for the CDR3 is TGTGCCATCAGTGAGGGCGCTTACTACGAGCAGTACTTC. Its protein product is CAISEGAYYEQYF. The genes are TRBV10-3 and TRBJ2-7; D is ambiguous. Trimming stripped 2 bases from V and 3 bases from J, with 8 bases between. CDR3 length: 13 amino acids. Per the germline V gene, CDR1 is ENHRY and CDR2 is SYGVKD.

In its sample, this clone was seen once. This CDR3 reads CASSQWGAVNYGYTF. In DNA form, the CDR3 reads TGCGCCAGCAGCCAATGGGGGGCTGTTAACTATGGCTACACCTTC. The rearrangement links TRBV4-3 to TRBJ1-2, with D tentatively TRBD1 (6 bases). Germline CDR1 and CDR2: LGHNA and YSLEER. Trimming pared 2 bases from V and 1 base from J, leaving 11 bases between. This CDR3 is built from 15 residues.

V and J are TRBV2 and TRBJ1-3, with TRBD1 matching over 10 bases. This CDR3 contains 13 residues. Germline CDR1 reads SNHLY; CDR2 reads FYNNEI. V was pared by 6 bases and J by 8 bases, with 4 bases of the junction left unmatched. The CDR3 loop is CASRTGGFDTIYF. The CDR3 nucleotides read TGTGCCAGCAGGACAGGGGGCTTTGACACCATATATTTT.

V usage is TRBV5-6 and J usage is TRBJ2-7, with D unresolved. Germline-derived CDR1 and CDR2 are SGHDT and YYEEEE. Trimming took 1 base from V and 4 from J, leaving 9 bases between them. CDR3 length equals 13 residues. The CDR3 DNA reads TGTGCCAGCAGCTTGACACCTCCTTACGAGCAGTACTTC. It yields the protein CASSLTPPYEQYF.

The rearrangement joins TRBV2 to TRBJ1-6, with 8 bases fitting TRBD1. CDR1 is SNHLY and CDR2 is FYNNEI in the germline V gene. V lost 8 bases to trimming and J lost 7 bases; unmatched junction nucleotides: 10. The CDR3 is made up of 15 amino acids. The CDR3 sequence is CASVGQVNVNSPLHF. The CDR3 DNA reads as TGTGCCAGCGTGGGACAGGTTAATGTAAATTCACCCCTCCACTTT.

The chain joins TRBV15 to TRBJ2-7, with D possibly being TRBD1 or TRBD2 (5 bases each). Trimming pared 1 base from V and 3 bases from J, leaving 7 bases between. Per the germline V gene, CDR1 is LNHNV and CDR2 is YYDKDF (reference sequence). The CDR3 spans 13 residues. CDR3 protein: CATSRGGNYEQYF. The CDR3 nucleotides are TGTGCCACCAGCAGAGGGGGGAACTACGAGCAGTACTTC.

The CDR3: CASSLGLGLNYGYTF. For the CDR3, the DNA is TGTGCCAGCAGTTTAGGTTTAGGCCTTAACTATGGCTACACCTTC. This rearrangement joins TRBV28 to TRBJ1-2; D not resolved. The CDR3 is made up of 15 amino acids. Germline V gene lookup returns CDR1 MDHEN and CDR2 SYDVKM. Trimming pared 2 bases from V and 1 base from J, leaving 11 bases between.

The chain uses TRBV30 and TRBJ1-5; D perhaps matches TRBD1 (5 bases). CDR3 size: 13 residues. The V gene's germline CDR1 is GTSNPN and CDR2 SVGIG (reference sequence). V lost 4 bases and J lost 6, with 13 bases in between. Written as DNA, the CDR3 is TGTGCCTGGACGAGGGGTCCGACTCAGCCCCAGCATTTT. This gives the protein CAWTRGPTQPQHF.

This clone was recorded once. The chain carries TRBV18 and TRBJ1-1; possible D gene TRBD1, 6 bases. Germline CDR1 reads KGHSH; CDR2 reads LQKENI. V was trimmed by 7 bases and J by 2 bases, leaving 14 bases between them. The CDR3 covers 14 residues. The CDR3 DNA sequence: TGTGCCAGCTTCCCGGGCAGGGGTAACACTGAAGCTTTCTTT. Translated: CASFPGRGNTEAFF.

The chain joins TRBV2 to TRBJ2-2; D uncertain. Trimming removed 10 bases at V and 9 bases at J, with 15 bases between. In germline, CDR1 is SNHLY, CDR2 FYNNEI. This CDR3 has 12 residues. CDR3 loop: CATTVGIRELFF. The CDR3 region has the DNA TGTGCCACCACTGTGGGGATCCGGGAGCTGTTTTTT.

The chain has TRBV30 and TRBJ2-1; no firm D call. V shed 3 bases and J shed 7 bases, with 13 bases lying between them. There are 13 residues in the CDR3. Germline values: CDR1 GTSNPN, CDR2 SVGIG (reference sequence). The CDR3 coding sequence is TGTGCCTGGAGCGCTAAAACCTTGAATGAGCAGTTCTTC. Translation: CAWSAKTLNEQFF.

The rearrangement uses TRBV2 and TRBJ2-7; D may be TRBD1 (6 bases). Per germline, CDR1 SNHLY and CDR2 FYNNEI. The CDR3 loop spans 14 amino acids. The V end lost 6 bases, the J end lost 2 bases, and 14 bases lay between the germline ends. DNA of the CDR3: TGTGCCAGCAGCGTTAAACAGGGCCCCTACGAGCAGTACTTC. This encodes CASSVKQGPYEQYF.

This sequence joins TRBV6-5 and TRBJ2-5; perhaps D is TRBD1 or TRBD2 (5 bases each). Germline assignment: CDR1 MNHEY and CDR2 SVGAGI. V dropped 5 bases and J dropped 2 bases, with 12 bases sitting between them. The CDR3 spans 14 residues. CDR3 sequence (DNA): TGTGCCAGCAGTCCCGGCTGGGGGCAAGAGACCCAGTACTTC. Protein product: CASSPGWGQETQYF.

This clone showed up just once. This sequence joins TRBV5-6 and TRBJ1-2; D remains unclear. V lost 4 bases, J lost 2 bases, and 12 bases lay in between. Germline V gives CDR1 SGHDT, CDR2 YYEEEE. The CDR3 length is 14 residues. This chain's CDR3 is CASSARVSNYGYTF. In nucleotides, the CDR3 is TGTGCCAGCAGCGCCCGGGTCTCCAACTATGGCTACACCTTC.

The genes are TRBV19 and TRBJ1-4; D is unclear. From germline, CDR1 is LNHDA and CDR2 SQIVND (reference sequence). The CDR3 loop spans 14 amino acids. With 7 bases removed from V and 8 bases from J, the gap between germline ends came to 17 bases. The CDR3 sequence is CASKETRASEKLFF. CDR3 sequence (DNA): TGTGCCAGTAAAGAAACAAGGGCATCCGAAAAACTGTTTTTT.

This rearrangement joins TRBV5-4 to TRBJ1-1, with TRBD1 matching 9 bases. Germline CDR1 and CDR2: SGHNT and YYREEE (reference sequence). CDR3 length equals 16 residues. V dropped 7 bases and J dropped 3; count of bases not matched to a gene: 13. The CDR3 loop is CASGATQGARDTEAFF. The CDR3 DNA follows: TGTGCCAGCGGAGCTACACAGGGGGCGAGGGACACTGAAGCTTTCTTT.

The rearrangement joins TRBV5-8 to TRBJ1-5; D call uncertain. Germline loops: CDR1 SGHTS, CDR2 YDEGEE. V was pared by 1 base and J by 3 bases, with 11 bases between. The CDR3 covers 15 residues. The chain's CDR3 is CASSLQLVANQPQHF. The CDR3 DNA is TGTGCCAGCAGCTTGCAACTGGTTGCCAATCAGCCCCAGCATTTT. The full variable domain, with the rest looked up from reference TRBV5-8 and TRBJ1-5, is EAGVTQSPTHLIKTRGQQATLRCSPISGHTSVYWYQQALGLGLQFLLWYDEGEERNRGNFPPRFSGRQFPNYSSELNVNALELEDSALYLCASSLQLVANQPQHFGDGTRLSIL.